Sequencing of this T cell receptor beta chain was carried out in a study of T cells in tuberculosis. Here immunoSEQ multiplex PCR was the method, and the copy in TCRdb shows in-frame clones only, minus some. The table lists some 47,000 clones, over 90% of them singletons. The V gene end was trimmed by 2 bases and the J gene end by 6 bases; junction bases not matched to a gene: 6. The germline gives CDR1 SGHRS, CDR2 YFSETQ. The CDR3 runs 14 residues. The sequencing sample was made of PBMCs. This chain joins TRBV5-1 and TRBJ2-7, with 9 bases matching TRBD1. This receptor was taken from a donor between 10 and 29 years old with latent tuberculosis or without tuberculosis infection. CDR3 in amino acids: CASSFYRGPSEQYF. CDR3 sequence (DNA): TGCGCCAGCAGCTTCTACAGGGGGCCAAGCGAGCAGTACTTC. The full variable domain, rest sourced from reference TRBV5-1 and TRBJ2-7, is KAGVTQTPRYLIKTRGQQVTLSCSPISGHRSVSWYQQTPGQGLQFLFEYFSETQRNKGNFPGRFSGRQFSNSRSEMNVSTLELGDSALYLCASSFYRGPSEQYFGPGTRLTVT.